This T cell receptor beta chain was identified in a study of blood T cell repertoires in COVID-19. Original processing notes: Estimates of nucleated cell counts were drawn from the amplification of reference gene primers. Data came from immunoSEQ multiplex PCR; TCRdb stores just in-frame clones and leaves some out. Clonal size and the V and J genes are those of that table, whereas D and trimming came from the DNA. The repertoire holds approximately 260,000 clones, with 82% as singletons. This clone was detected a few times. Germline CDR1 and CDR2: SGHRS and YFSETQ. V lost 4 bases and J lost 0; bases outside the gene matches: 9. This CDR3 is 16 amino acids long.

This chain joins TRBV5-1 and TRBJ1-1; the match to TRBD1 covers 7 bases. Sequencing was carried out using peripheral blood. The source of this sequence is a woman aged 80 or older with active or convalescent COVID-19. For the CDR3, the DNA is TGCGCCAGCAGCCCTGACAGGGCCACCATGAACACTGAAGCTTTCTTT. This sequence encodes CASSPDRATMNTEAFF.